This record looks at one TCR beta chain sequence and its context. The sample is drawn from a study of blood T cell repertoires in COVID-19. The Seattle patients joined while their infection was active and were tracked longitudinally afterward. The table came from immunoSEQ multiplex PCR; TCRdb's copy has only in-frame clones and leaves some out. Found here are tens of thousands of clones, about nine tenths of them singletons; the top ten hold 4.5% to 5.5%. CDR3 length equals 16 residues. Germline CDR1 is MNHNY and CDR2 is SVGAGI (reference sequence). Trimming removed 5 bases from V and 6 bases from J; junction bases left unmatched: 15.

The sample taken for sequencing was peripheral blood. The chain uses TRBV6-6 and TRBJ2-7; 8 bases fit TRBD2. The TCR sequence derives from a man in his 60s with COVID-19, enrolled during active disease. The CDR3 spells CASSPGGSGSPLEQYF. For the CDR3, the DNA is TGTGCCAGCAGTCCGGGGGGGAGCGGGAGCCCCCTCGAGCAGTACTTC.